This T cell receptor beta chain derives from a study of OX40 agonist ivuxolimab in advanced cancers. CDR3 length equals 10 residues. The V end lost 4 bases, the J end lost 3 bases, and 1 base lay between the germline ends. Germline assignment: CDR1 SNHLY and CDR2 FYNNEI. On this clone: Additional DNA sequences in this sample encode the identical CDR3.

The method was immunoSEQ multiplex PCR; TCRdb's version includes in-frame clones alone and lacks a portion of them. Found here are some 19,000 clones, 85% to 90% of them singletons; the top ten hold around a fifth. This receptor was identified in an adult with an advanced solid tumor such as melanoma, head and neck, liver or kidney cancer. V is TRBV2 and J is TRBJ2-7; D call uncertain. Sequences were derived from CD4+ or CD8+ T cells sorted from blood, sampled in a trial of the OX40 agonist ivuxolimab. The CDR3 DNA follows: TGTGCCAGCAGTGTCTACGAGCAGTACTTC. It yields the protein CASSVYEQYF.